Sequencing of this T cell receptor (beta chain) was carried out in a study of blood T cell repertoires in COVID-19. The assay was immunoSEQ multiplex PCR, and TCRdb's table has in-frame clones only and misses some. There are roughly 92,000 clones in the sample; approximately 90% occur only once, and 4% to 6% lies in the top ten. CDR1 and CDR2 (germline): LNHDA, SQIVND (reference sequence). This CDR3 spans 13 amino acids. V trimming: 5 bases; J trimming: 7 bases; junction bases outside the gene matches: 5. The chain is built from TRBV19 and TRBJ2-1, with 7 bases aligning to TRBD1. Material for sequencing was peripheral blood. This clonotype was sampled from a man aged 50 to 60 with acute or convalescent COVID-19. The CDR3 DNA sequence: TGTGCCAGTAGTGCAAACAGGGGTAATGAGCAGTTCTTC. Protein sequence: CASSANRGNEQFF. Looking up the rest from reference TRBV19 and TRBJ2-1 gives the full variable domain: DGGITQSPKYLFRKEGQNVTLSCEQNLNHDAMYWYRQDPGQGLRLIYYSQIVNDFQKGDIAEGYSVSREKKESFPLTVTSAQKNPTAFYLCASSANRGNEQFFGPGTRLTVL.